This TCR beta chain was documented in a study of cytomegalovirus exposure and HLA in healthy donors. The overall study: When 300 to 500 donors were genotyped, just over 80% of them were found to fall in the Caucasian-associated ancestry cluster. Whole-study results and caveats: According to an earlier analysis, most TCR beta V segments yielded productive rearrangements about 90% or about 30% of the time.

The PCR ran on 60 Vbeta and 13 Jbeta primers. Sequenced by immunoSEQ multiplex PCR; TCRdb stores in-frame clones only, minus some. In the table there are about 34,000 clones, roughly 80% of which are singletons. The CDR3 loop spans 15 amino acids. The germline gives CDR1 SGHTA, CDR2 FQGTGA. J was trimmed by 5 bases and V by 4 bases; bases with no gene match: 4. Worth noting for this clone: Antigen unknown.

Sequenced sample: PBMCs. The clonotype was recovered from a woman aged 18-29 years in good health and CMV-seropositive. The chain couples TRBV7-3 to TRBJ2-3; 12 nucleotides match TRBD2. The CDR3 DNA follows: TGTGCCAGCAGCTCTAGCGGGGGGGCCATAGATACGCAGTATTTT. Translating gives CASSSSGGAIDTQYF.